One sample yielded the 27 T cell receptor beta chains listed below, sequenced in a study of T cell responses to AZD1222 COVID-19 vaccine. Only in-frame clones appear in the TCRdb table, and some are missing; sequencing was by immunoSEQ multiplex PCR. The table includes roughly 150,000 clones, over 75% detected once. This specimen was peripheral blood, taken on day 0 of AZD1222 vaccination. The receptors stem from an adult in good health.

The DNA for the CDR3 is TGCGCCAGCAGTCCTAGACAGGGGACGACGTACACCTTC. This codes for CASSPRQGTTYTF. The chain employs TRBV10-1 and TRBJ1-2; 8 nucleotides match TRBD1. The CDR3 has 13 residues. The germline gives CDR1 WNHNN, CDR2 SYGVQD (reference sequence). The V gene end was trimmed by 5 bases and the J gene end by 11 bases; junction bases not matched to a gene: 10.

The rearrangement joins TRBV27 to TRBJ1-5; D is unresolved. Trimming took off 5 bases at V and 6 bases at J, with 11 bases between the two ends. Germline-derived CDR1 and CDR2 are MNHEY and SMNVEV (reference sequence). The CDR3 covers 13 residues. CDR3 sequence reads: CASSKRVAQPQHF. The CDR3 DNA sequence: TGTGCCAGCAGTAAAAGGGTAGCTCAGCCCCAGCATTTT.

The chain employs TRBV19 and TRBJ1-5; 7 positions agree with TRBD1. J lost 3 bases, V lost 5 bases, and 7 bases had no gene match. The CDR3 is made up of 15 amino acids. CDR1 is LNHDA, CDR2 SQIVND, per germline (reference sequence). The CDR3: CASSPEGTVNQPQHF. CDR3 nucleotides: TGTGCCAGTAGTCCAGAGGGGACAGTCAATCAGCCCCAGCATTTT.

The chain combines TRBV6-5 with TRBJ2-7; D could derive from TRBD1 or TRBD2 (5 bases each). Germline V gene data show CDR1 as MNHEY and CDR2 as SVGAGI. The CDR3 loop spans 15 amino acids. Trimming cost V 7 bases and J 1 base, with 17 bases left between them. CDR3 protein: CASTLTAAISYEQYF. CDR3 nucleotides: TGTGCCAGCACTTTGACAGCGGCTATATCCTACGAGCAGTACTTC.

The chain uses TRBV7-9 and TRBJ1-4; D remains unclear. The CDR3 totals 14 residues. V lost 6 bases, J lost 3 bases, and 11 bases lay in between. The germline V gene encodes CDR1 SEHNR and CDR2 FQNEAQ (reference sequence). The CDR3 region has the DNA TGTGCCAGCAGGTCAGGTGGGGCTAATGAAAAACTGTTTTTT. Translating gives CASRSGGANEKLFF.

This chain joins TRBV3-1 (or the pseudogene TRBV3-2) and TRBJ1-2; D not resolved. Germline V gene data show CDR1 as LGHDT and CDR2 as YNNKEL (reference sequence). Trimming stripped 1 base from V and 4 bases from J, with 4 bases between. This CDR3 region has 12 residues. The CDR3 spells CASSQGIYGYTF. CDR3 DNA sequence: TGTGCCAGCAGCCAAGGGATCTATGGCTACACCTTC.

The CDR3 DNA follows: TGTGCCAGCACCCGAGGGGGAGGTGAAAAACTGTTTTTT. Its protein product is CASTRGGGEKLFF. The V call is TRBV2, the J call TRBJ1-4; maybe TRBD1 (6 bases). Germline V CDR1 and CDR2: SNHLY, FYNNEI. CDR3 length: 13 amino acids. The V end lost 7 bases, the J end lost 7 bases, and 13 bases lay between the germline ends.

V usage is TRBV11-2 and J usage is TRBJ1-4; no clear D gene. The ends were cut back, 5 bases at V and 8 bases at J, with 12 bases in the middle. This CDR3 is built from 13 residues. CDR1 and CDR2 (germline): SGHAT, FQNNGV. The CDR3 reads CASSPGNAEKLFF. The CDR3 coding sequence is TGTGCCAGCAGCCCGGGCAACGCGGAAAAACTGTTTTTT.

This chain links TRBV5-1 with TRBJ2-3; D perhaps matches TRBD1 (6 bases). Germline lookup yields CDR1 SGHRS and CDR2 YFSETQ. This CDR3 comprises 15 residues. The V and J ends lost 0 bases and 4 bases respectively, with 12 bases between them. The chain's CDR3 is CASSLASGQSDTQYF. Here the CDR3 DNA reads TGCGCCAGCAGCTTGGCCTCTGGACAGTCAGATACGCAGTATTTT.

This clone was observed a handful of times. This rearrangement joins TRBV27 to TRBJ1-2; 10 bases agree with TRBD1. CDR1 is MNHEY and CDR2 is SMNVEV in the germline V gene (reference sequence). V was clipped by 9 bases and J by 4 bases; unmatched bases: 11. This CDR3 is 15 amino acids long. In DNA form, the CDR3 reads TGTGCCAGTACACCTCGGACAGGGGGAACCTATGGCTACACCTTC. It encodes CASTPRTGGTYGYTF.

This chain connects TRBV6-5 to TRBJ2-7, with D perhaps TRBD1 or TRBD2 (6 bases each). V lost 3 bases, J lost 6 bases, and 18 bases lay in between. This CDR3 spans 15 amino acids. In germline, CDR1 is MNHEY, CDR2 SVGAGI. CDR3 amino acids: CASSYWPRGGGEQYF. DNA for the CDR3: TGTGCCAGCAGTTATTGGCCCAGAGGAGGGGGCGAGCAGTACTTC.

This clone was found once. The chain links TRBV2 to TRBJ2-3, with D uncertain. Germline V CDR1 and CDR2: SNHLY, FYNNEI. Deletions cut 3 bases from V and 0 bases from J, with 13 bases between. The CDR3 spans 16 residues. For the CDR3, the DNA is TGTGCCAGCAGTGAGGGTGCTGGTCCTAGCACAGATACGCAGTATTTT. It yields the protein CASSEGAGPSTDTQYF.

V and J are TRBV7-6 and TRBJ2-7; TRBD2 matches at 10 bases. Unmatched junction bases numbered 8, after V lost 4 bases and J lost 5 bases. Germline assignment: CDR1 SGHVS and CDR2 FNYEAQ. The length of the CDR3 is 15 residues. The CDR3 spells CASSSPSGSKDEQYF. CDR3 nucleotides: TGTGCCAGCAGCTCCCCTAGCGGGAGTAAAGACGAGCAGTACTTC.

This chain joins TRBV5-1 and TRBJ2-2, with D tentatively TRBD2 (6 bases). The V end was cut by 1 base, the J end by 4 bases, with 11 bases between. CDR3 length: 15 residues. Germline CDR1 is SGHRS and CDR2 is YFSETQ. The CDR3 sequence: CASSLIGTPTGELFF. CDR3 DNA: TGCGCCAGCAGCTTGATAGGGACTCCCACCGGGGAGCTGTTTTTT.

This clone turned up a few times. The chain has TRBV4-2 and TRBJ2-3, with TRBD2 matching 12 bases. The junction had 8 bases not matched to a gene; V was cut back by 1 base and J by 0 bases. The CDR3 length is 19 residues. CDR1 LGHNA and CDR2 YNFKEQ come from the germline V gene. CDR3 nucleotides: TGTGCCAGCAGCCAAGGATTGACTAGCGGGGGCCAAAGCACAGATACGCAGTATTTT. It yields the protein CASSQGLTSGGQSTDTQYF.

The rearrangement links TRBV4-1 to TRBJ2-1; D may be TRBD2 (5 bases). CDR1 and CDR2 (germline): MGHRA, YSYEKL. The V gene lost 0 bases and the J gene lost 9 bases, with 30 bases spanning the gap. CDR3 length: 20 amino acids. CDR3 nucleotides: TGCGCCAGCAGCCAAGATGGGCGGTCAGCAGCGGCCAGGCAGTCTATTGAGCAGTTCTTC. This gives the protein CASSQDGRSAAARQSIEQFF.

The gene calls are TRBV5-4 and TRBJ2-7, with D possibly matching TRBD1 (6 bases). Germline assignment: CDR1 SGHNT and CDR2 YYREEE (reference sequence). This CDR3 has 15 amino acids. Between the trimmed V and J ends, which lost 0 bases and 3 bases, there was a span of 13 bases. The CDR3 here is CASSLGQGSIYEQYF. DNA for the CDR3: TGTGCCAGCAGCTTGGGGCAGGGGTCCATCTACGAGCAGTACTTC.

The rearrangement uses TRBV10-2 and TRBJ1-5, with 9 bases fitting TRBD1. Germline V CDR1 and CDR2: WSHSY, SAAADI. The CDR3 extends over 16 amino acids. V was clipped by 3 bases and J by 7 bases; unmatched bases: 10. The CDR3 is CASSDPYRGQGQPQHF. The CDR3 DNA is TGCGCCAGCAGTGACCCTTACAGGGGGCAGGGACAGCCCCAGCATTTT.

This clone was seen more than once but under ten times. The V gene is TRBV10-3, the J gene TRBJ2-7; D perhaps matches TRBD2 (6 bases). This CDR3 has 13 amino acids. The germline V and J ends were trimmed by 11 bases and 4 bases, with 18 bases remaining between them. Germline V gives CDR1 ENHRY, CDR2 SYGVKD. Here the CDR3 reads CAGGDPGVYEQYF. Here the CDR3 DNA reads TGTGCCGGTGGAGATCCGGGGGTGTACGAGCAGTACTTC.

The chain recombines TRBV5-6 with TRBJ2-3; D is unclear. Germline lookup yields CDR1 SGHDT and CDR2 YYEEEE. CDR3 length equals 14 residues. V was cut by 3 bases and J by 4 bases, with 12 bases left in between. CDR3 sequence reads: CASSSWTAADTQYF. The CDR3 DNA reads as TGTGCCAGCAGCTCGTGGACGGCAGCAGATACGCAGTATTTT.

The chain joins TRBV10-3 to TRBJ2-1; D is possibly TRBD1 (5 bases). CDR3 length equals 11 residues. Germline lookup yields CDR1 ENHRY and CDR2 SYGVKD. The germline V and J ends were trimmed by 10 bases and 9 bases, with 13 bases remaining between them. CDR3 sequence (DNA): TGTGCCACAGGAGAGCAGGGTGAGCAGTTCTTC. This translates into CATGEQGEQFF.

The J gene is TRBJ1-6, the V gene TRBV2; the D is unclear. Trimming removed 6 bases from V and 9 bases from J, with 12 bases in between. Germline lookup yields CDR1 SNHLY and CDR2 FYNNEI. CDR3 length equals 13 residues. The CDR3 region is CASRDRGVSPLHF. DNA of the CDR3: TGTGCCAGCAGAGACCGCGGCGTTTCACCCCTCCACTTT.

J is TRBJ2-6 and V is TRBV5-8; the D is unclear. This CDR3 is built from 13 residues. V lost 5 bases to trimming and J lost 4 bases, with 7 bases between them. CDR1 is SGHTS and CDR2 is YDEGEE in the germline V gene. CDR3 coding DNA: TGTGCCAGCAGGCCGTGGGGGGCCAACGTCCTGACTTTC. Its translation is CASRPWGANVLTF.

The chain links TRBV7-6 to TRBJ2-2, with 7 bases lining up with TRBD2. The CDR3 extends over 13 amino acids. From germline, CDR1 is SGHVS and CDR2 FNYEAQ. J lost 7 bases, V lost 6 bases, and 5 bases had no gene match. The CDR3 here is CASRAGPVGELFF. The DNA of the CDR3 is TGTGCCAGCAGAGCGGGACCCGTCGGGGAGCTGTTTTTT.

The V gene is TRBV28, the J gene TRBJ2-6, with a possible D match to TRBD1 (5 bases). The germline V gene has CDR1 MDHEN and CDR2 SYDVKM. This CDR3 region has 15 residues. V lost 2 bases to trimming and J lost 0 bases, with 5 bases between them. The CDR3 DNA follows: TGTGCCAGCAGTTTAAGGGGCTCTGGGGCCAACGTCCTGACTTTC. Protein: CASSLRGSGANVLTF.

The rearrangement uses TRBV6-5 and TRBJ2-7; 7 bases are shared with TRBD1. The CDR3 has 13 amino acids. Germline lookup yields CDR1 MNHEY and CDR2 SVGAGI. J lost 3 bases, V lost 5 bases, and 4 bases had no gene match. CDR3 loop: CASSTWTGYEQYF. CDR3 sequence (DNA): TGTGCCAGCAGTACCTGGACAGGCTACGAGCAGTACTTC.

The chain uses TRBV27 and TRBJ1-5; the D is unclear. Germline V gene sequence: CDR1 MNHEY, CDR2 SMNVEV (reference sequence). V gave up 10 bases and J gave up 0 bases, with 10 bases separating them. This CDR3 spans 13 amino acids. This CDR3 is CATAWGSNQPQHF. DNA of the CDR3: TGTGCCACCGCATGGGGTAGCAATCAGCCCCAGCATTTT.